These 12 T cell receptor beta chains share one sample of origin, sequenced in a study of blood T cell repertoires in COVID-19. Repertoires were generated with immunoSEQ multiplex PCR, while TCRdb's copy carries only in-frame clones and drops some. The table lists more than 90,000 clones, 70% to 90% of them singletons. Source material: peripheral blood. All receptors derive from a man between 65 and 79 years old who had recovered from COVID-19.

V and J are TRBV7-9 and TRBJ1-1; D may be TRBD1 (6 bases). This CDR3 spans 14 amino acids. Trimming shortened V by 7 bases and J by 1 base, and 13 bases separated the two germline ends. Germline V gene data show CDR1 as SEHNR and CDR2 as FQNEAQ (reference sequence). The CDR3 sequence: CASNTGNPNTEAFF. CDR3 DNA sequence: TGTGCCAGCAACACAGGGAATCCGAACACTGAAGCTTTCTTT.

The genes are TRBV9 and TRBJ2-7; D is possibly TRBD1 (5 bases). Germline V gene data show CDR1 as SGDLS and CDR2 as YYNGEE. The CDR3 runs to 16 residues. V shed 4 bases and J shed 7 bases, with 24 bases lying between them. CDR3 in DNA: TGTGCCAGCAGCTCCCGGCTGGCAGGGCCTGGGGATGAGCAGTACTTC. This gives the protein CASSSRLAGPGDEQYF.

This chain joins TRBV24-1 and TRBJ1-1; 9 bases line up with TRBD1. Unmatched junction bases numbered 4, after V lost 2 bases and J lost 1 base. There are 16 residues in the CDR3. Germline CDR1 is KGHDR and CDR2 is SFDVKD. In DNA form, the CDR3 reads TGTGCCACCAGTGATTACAGGGGGCTGGGGAACACTGAAGCTTTCTTT. The encoded protein is CATSDYRGLGNTEAFF.

This clone was seen many times. V and J are TRBV9 and TRBJ1-2; 9 bases map to TRBD1. The CDR3 is 13 amino acids. Losses at the gene ends were 3 bases for V and 8 bases for J; bases not matched to a gene: 5. Looked up from germline, CDR1 is SGDLS and CDR2 is YYNGEE. DNA of the CDR3: TGTGCCAGCAGCGCTGGGACAGGGTCCGGCTACACCTTC. It translates to CASSAGTGSGYTF. Using reference TRBV9 and TRBJ1-2 for the parts outside the CDR3, the full variable domain is DSGVTQTPKHLITATGQRVTLRCSPRSGDLSVYWYQQSLDQGLQFLIQYYNGEERAKGNILERFSAQQFPDLHSELNLSSLELGDSALYFCASSAGTGSGYTFGSGTRLTVV.

V gene TRBV27 combines with J gene TRBJ2-7; 12 bases match TRBD1. The CDR3 extends over 16 amino acids. The germline CDR1 and CDR2 sequences are MNHEY and SMNVEV (reference sequence). J was trimmed by 6 bases and V by 5 bases; bases with no gene match: 11. The CDR3 DNA reads TGTGCCAGCAGTCATCCGGAGGGACAGGGGGCGGTCGAGCAGTACTTC. This translates into CASSHPEGQGAVEQYF.

V is TRBV19 and J is TRBJ1-2; 11 bases fit TRBD1. The germline CDR1 and CDR2 sequences are LNHDA and SQIVND (reference sequence). J lost 4 bases, V lost 5 bases, and 6 bases had no gene match. CDR3 length: 15 residues. DNA for the CDR3: TGTGCCAGTAGTGGACCGGGACAGGGGGTCTATGGCTACACCTTC. As protein: CASSGPGQGVYGYTF.

The table lists this clone with a few counts. The chain recombines TRBV2 with TRBJ2-1; D is unresolved. The CDR3 sequence is 13 residues long. Per germline, CDR1 SNHLY and CDR2 FYNNEI. The V end was cut by 7 bases, the J end by 4 bases, with 11 bases between. The CDR3 reads CASMRTLYNEQFF. In DNA, the CDR3 is TGTGCCAGCATGCGAACCCTATACAATGAGCAGTTCTTC.

V usage is TRBV11-3 and J usage is TRBJ2-7; 10 positions match TRBD1. There are 15 residues in the CDR3. V lost 5 bases to trimming and J lost 5 bases; unmatched junction nucleotides: 9. Germline lookup yields CDR1 SGHNT and CDR2 YENEEA. This CDR3 is CASSPSGDRGNEQYF. CDR3 sequence (DNA): TGTGCCAGCAGCCCCTCAGGGGACAGGGGTAACGAGCAGTACTTC.

This clone occurred a few times. The chain links TRBV2 to TRBJ1-5, with D unresolved. Looked up from germline, CDR1 is SNHLY and CDR2 is FYNNEI. This CDR3 has 14 residues. Trimming took off 11 bases at V and 3 bases at J, with 17 bases between the two ends. CDR3: CASNQAATNQPQHF. As DNA, the CDR3 is TGTGCCTCCAATCAGGCCGCTACCAATCAGCCCCAGCATTTT.

The chain couples TRBV4-1 to TRBJ2-7, with TRBD2 matching 14 bases. This CDR3 has 16 amino acids. V gave up 4 bases and J gave up 6 bases; unmatched junction bases: 8. Germline CDR1 and CDR2: MGHRA and YSYEKL. The CDR3 DNA reads as TGCGCCAGCAGCCGCGGGACTAGCGGGAGTTGGGTCGAGCAGTACTTC. This gives the protein CASSRGTSGSWVEQYF.

The J gene is TRBJ1-6, the V gene TRBV27, with TRBD1 identical over 9 bases. Germline V CDR1 and CDR2: MNHEY, SMNVEV (reference sequence). The CDR3 loop spans 17 amino acids. The ends lost 2 bases at V and 7 bases at J; junction bases unmatched: 9. CDR3 protein: CASSLALGTGRNSPLHF. The CDR3 DNA reads as TGTGCCAGCAGTTTAGCCCTTGGGACAGGGCGAAATTCACCCCTCCACTTT.

The chain joins TRBV6-5 to TRBJ2-7; 8 bases align to TRBD1. The CDR3 totals 14 residues. With 6 bases clipped from V and 3 bases from J, the junction kept 7 bases outside the gene matches. Germline V gene sequence: CDR1 MNHEY, CDR2 SVGAGI. The CDR3 loop is CASRPRQGFYEQYF. CDR3 nucleotide sequence: TGTGCCAGCAGGCCCAGACAGGGGTTCTACGAGCAGTACTTC.